This T cell receptor beta chain was recorded in a study of cytotoxic CD8 clonotypes in ibrutinib-treated CLL. Study background: The cohort had about a dozen relapsed/refractory and around 15 treatment-naive patients, some 17 IGHV unmutated. Results showed 25 or so partial and 2 complete responses; following median roughly 66 months, around 15 remained remitted, around twelve advanced. Study results and caveats: A difference in sampling times existed between sustained-remission and progressing patients.

TCRdb's copy holds only in-frame clones and misses some; the assay was immunoSEQ multiplex PCR. Altogether roughly 63,000 clones are present, 57% being singletons, with the ten largest covering about 15%. For this clone: Its antigen is as yet unknown.

The CDR3 is 17 amino acids. Trimming shortened V by 2 bases and J by 1 base, and 17 bases separated the two germline ends. Germline values: CDR1 SEHNR, CDR2 FQNEAQ (reference sequence). This clonotype was obtained from a human donor with chronic lymphocytic leukemia. The sample here was PBMCs, taken after 12 months of ibrutinib treatment. The chain couples TRBV7-9 to TRBJ1-1; D call uncertain. CDR3 loop: CASSLSVSTGWNTEAFF. The CDR3 nucleotides read TGTGCCAGCAGCTTATCGGTATCAACGGGTTGGAACACTGAAGCTTTCTTT.